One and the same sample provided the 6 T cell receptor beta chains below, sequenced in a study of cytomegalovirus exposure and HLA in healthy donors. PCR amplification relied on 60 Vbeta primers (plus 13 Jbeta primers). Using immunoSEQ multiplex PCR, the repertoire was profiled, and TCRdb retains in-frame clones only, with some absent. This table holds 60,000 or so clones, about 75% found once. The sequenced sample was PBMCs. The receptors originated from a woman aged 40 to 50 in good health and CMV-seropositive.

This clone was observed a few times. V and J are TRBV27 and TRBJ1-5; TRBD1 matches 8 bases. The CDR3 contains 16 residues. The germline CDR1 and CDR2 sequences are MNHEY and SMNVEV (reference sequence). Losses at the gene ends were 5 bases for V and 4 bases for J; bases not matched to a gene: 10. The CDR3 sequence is CASSPGTGGGNQPQHF. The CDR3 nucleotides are TGTGCCAGCAGTCCGGGGACAGGAGGTGGGAATCAGCCCCAGCATTTT.

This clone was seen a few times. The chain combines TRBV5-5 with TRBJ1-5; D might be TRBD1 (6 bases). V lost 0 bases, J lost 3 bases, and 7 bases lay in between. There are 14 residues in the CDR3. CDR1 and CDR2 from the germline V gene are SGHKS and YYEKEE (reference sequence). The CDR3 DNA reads TGTGCCAGCAGCTTGGGGGACAACAATCAGCCCCAGCATTTT. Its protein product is CASSLGDNNQPQHF.

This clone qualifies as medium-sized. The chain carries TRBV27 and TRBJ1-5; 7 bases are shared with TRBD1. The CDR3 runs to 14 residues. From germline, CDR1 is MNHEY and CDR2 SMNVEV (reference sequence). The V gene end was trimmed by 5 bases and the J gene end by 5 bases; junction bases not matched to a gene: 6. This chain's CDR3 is CASSDRVGDQPQHF. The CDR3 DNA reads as TGTGCCAGCAGTGACAGGGTCGGGGATCAGCCCCAGCATTTT.

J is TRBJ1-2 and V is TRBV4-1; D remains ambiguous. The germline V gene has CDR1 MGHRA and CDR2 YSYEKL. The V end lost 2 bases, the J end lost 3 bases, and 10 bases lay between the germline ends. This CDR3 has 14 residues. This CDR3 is CASSQMGAYYGYTF. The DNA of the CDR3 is TGCGCCAGCAGCCAAATGGGAGCTTACTATGGCTACACCTTC.

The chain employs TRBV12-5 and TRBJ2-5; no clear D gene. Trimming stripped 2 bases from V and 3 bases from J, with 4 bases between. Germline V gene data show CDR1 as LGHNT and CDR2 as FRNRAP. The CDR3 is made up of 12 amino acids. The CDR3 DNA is TGTGCTAGTGGTTTGATCGAAGAGACCCAGTACTTC. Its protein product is CASGLIEETQYF. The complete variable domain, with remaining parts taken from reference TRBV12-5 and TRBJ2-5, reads DARVTQTPRHKVTEMGQEVTMRCQPILGHNTVFWYRQTMMQGLELLAYFRNRAPLDDSGMPKDRFSAEMPDATLATLKIQPSEPRDSAVYFCASGLIEETQYFGPGTRLLVL.

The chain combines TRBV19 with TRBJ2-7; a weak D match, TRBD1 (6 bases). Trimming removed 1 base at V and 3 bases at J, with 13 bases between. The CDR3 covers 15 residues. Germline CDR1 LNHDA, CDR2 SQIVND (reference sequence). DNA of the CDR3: TGTGCCAGTAGTATAGCCCCGGGACACGACTACGAGCAGTACTTC. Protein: CASSIAPGHDYEQYF.